Listed below are T cell receptor beta chains from one sample, sequenced in a study of T cells in Graves' hyperthyroidism and ophthalmopathy. Each CDR3 protein gets one entry after TCRdb re-called the multiplex PCR reads with MiXCR. The data show 500,000 or so distinct CDR3 sequences, roughly a sixth seen once. Sequences were obtained from blood. Source of these receptors: a woman younger than 35 with Graves' ophthalmopathy. Both conserved end residues are part of each CDR3. A D gene is named only where the DNA matches it firmly. Clone size, where shown, is once, few, many, or a class for clones that have expanded.

size | D | J | V | CDR3 | DNA
NA | NA | TRBJ1-2 | TRBV27 | CASSFSPDIFYGYTF | TGTGCCAGCAGTTTTTCCCCGGATATCTTTTATGGCTACACCTTC
NA | NA | TRBJ2-1 | TRBV7-2 | CASSAVNEQFF | TGTGCCAGCAGCGCCGTCAATGAGCAGTTCTTC
few | NA | TRBJ1-2 | TRBV6-1 | CASRTGPLDGYTF | TGTGCCAGCAGGACAGGCCCTCTCGATGGCTACACCTTC
many | TRBD2 | TRBJ2-7 | TRBV20-1 | CSATGTSGTSSYEQYF | TGCAGTGCAACCGGGACTAGCGGGACTAGCTCCTACGAGCAGTACTTC
NA | NA | TRBJ1-3 | TRBV28 | CASRRGGNTIYF | TGTGCCAGCCGTCGAGGGGGAAACACCATATATTTT
many | TRBD1 | TRBJ2-7 | TRBV28 | CASRPGTGGLVEQYF | TGTGCCAGCAGGCCAGGGACAGGGGGCTTGGTCGAGCAGTACTTC
NA | TRBD2 | TRBJ2-1 | TRBV6-5 | CASRRTSLDNEQFF | TGTGCCAGCAGAAGGACTAGCTTAGACAATGAGCAGTTCTTC
many | TRBD1 | TRBJ1-1 | TRBV30 | CAWSVLDRGTEAFF | TGTGCCTGGAGTGTCCTGGACAGGGGGACTGAAGCTTTCTTT
many | NA | TRBJ1-1 | TRBV3-1 | CASSQATGNTEAFF | TGTGCCAGCAGCCAAGCGACAGGGAACACTGAAGCTTTCTTT
NA | TRBD2 | TRBJ2-3 | TRBV9 | CASSVEGSGASTDTQYF | TGTGCCAGCAGCGTAGAGGGTAGCGGGGCTAGCACAGATACGCAGTATTTT
NA | NA | TRBJ1-1 | TRBV27 | CASSRDPRSLNTEAFF | TGTGCCAGCAGTCGAGACCCCAGGAGCCTGAACACTGAAGCTTTCTTT
many | NA | TRBJ2-1 | TRBV7-8 | CASSSGAREQFF | TGTGCCAGCAGCTCCGGGGCGCGTGAGCAGTTCTTC
NA | NA | TRBJ1-6 | TRBV7-9 | CASSLVFGRADSPLHF | TGTGCCAGCAGCTTAGTGTTCGGCAGGGCCGATTCACCCCTCCACTTT
NA | NA | TRBJ2-7 | TRBV7-9 | CASSFQTEGVYEQYF | TGTGCCAGCAGCTTTCAGACAGAGGGCGTCTACGAGCAGTACTTC
many | NA | TRBJ1-2 | TRBV6-7 | CASSYLRLANYGYTF | TGTGCCAGCAGTTACCTCAGGTTAGCTAACTATGGCTACACCTTC
many | NA | TRBJ2-7 | TRBV7-3 | CASRQQNSYEQYF | TGTGCCAGCAGACAGCAGAACTCCTACGAGCAGTACTTC
NA | TRBD1 | TRBJ1-4 | TRBV28 | CASSSLNRGRSNEKLFF | TGTGCCAGCAGTTCCCTCAACAGGGGGAGGTCTAATGAAAAACTGTTTTTT
NA | NA | TRBJ2-2 | TRBV27 | CASRETGLGTGELFF | TGTGCCAGCCGAGAAACAGGGCTGGGGACCGGGGAGCTGTTTTTT
many | NA | TRBJ1-4 | TRBV6-1 | CASSEAHGDTGEKLFF | TGTGCCAGCAGTGAAGCGCACGGAGACACTGGGGAAAAACTGTTTTTT
NA | NA | TRBJ1-2 | TRBV4-3 | CASSQGAAANYGYTF | TGCGCCAGCAGCCAAGGGGCAGCTGCTAACTATGGCTACACCTTC
NA | NA | TRBJ1-3 | TRBV3-1 | CASSPGPSGGNTIYF | TGTGCCAGCAGCCCGGGACCCTCGGGGGGAAACACCATATATTTT
NA | TRBD1 | TRBJ2-1 | TRBV3-1 | CASSQRGQGFRKFF | TGTGCCAGCAGCCAGAGGGGACAGGGATTTCGGAAGTTCTTC
NA | NA | TRBJ1-3 | TRBV14 | CASSQIRTSGNTIYF | TGTGCCAGCAGCCAGATTCGGACCTCTGGAAACACCATATATTTT
once | TRBD1 | TRBJ1-6 | TRBV30 | CAWSVGTGGSPLHF | TGTGCCTGGAGTGTCGGGACAGGGGGTTCACCCCTCCACTTT
few | TRBD1 | TRBJ1-1 | TRBV6-5 | CASSYSIAGGAFGETEAFF | TGTGCCAGCAGTTACTCGATTGCAGGGGGCGCTTTCGGGGAAACTGAAGCTTTCTTT
many | TRBD2 | TRBJ2-1 | TRBV3-1 | CASSQDGGRASDEQFF | TGTGCCAGCAGCCAAGACGGCGGGAGGGCCAGTGATGAGCAGTTCTTC
many | TRBD2 | TRBJ2-1 | TRBV28 | CASSLASGGYNEQFF | TGTGCCAGCAGTTTAGCGTCGGGGGGGTACAATGAGCAGTTCTTC
many | TRBD2 | TRBJ2-5 | TRBV7-3 | CASSPGLAVLQETQYF | TGTGCCAGCAGCCCCGGACTAGCGGTGCTCCAAGAGACCCAGTACTTC
NA | NA | TRBJ2-7 | TRBV5-1 | CASSLEASVPPYEQYF | TGCGCCAGCAGCTTGGAGGCTTCAGTACCCCCCTACGAGCAGTACTTC
NA | NA | TRBJ2-6 | TRBV19 | CASSIRGANVLTF | TGTGCCAGTAGTATTCGTGGGGCCAACGTCCTGACTTTC
few | TRBD1 | TRBJ2-2 | TRBV28 | CASRDSWNTGELFF | TGTGCCAGCCGGGACAGCTGGAACACCGGGGAGCTGTTTTTT
many | TRBD2 | TRBJ2-1 | TRBV6-1 | CASSEGTTSDLFRDEQFF | TGTGCCAGCAGTGAAGGTACCACTAGCGATCTATTTCGGGATGAGCAGTTCTTC
few | TRBD2 | TRBJ2-2 | TRBV7-6 | CASSLSGRAKGELFF | TGTGCCAGCAGCTTATCTGGGAGGGCCAAAGGGGAGCTGTTTTTT
NA | NA | TRBJ2-3 | TRBV20-1 | CSAWTVPDTQYF | TGCAGTGCCTGGACTGTCCCAGATACGCAGTATTTT
many | TRBD2 | TRBJ2-1 | TRBV7-9 | CASSLIFGTSGSDEQFF | TGTGCCAGCAGCTTAATTTTCGGGACTAGCGGGAGCGATGAGCAGTTCTTC
many | NA | TRBJ2-5 | TRBV12-3/TRBV12-4 | CASSLQTTGETQYF | TGTGCCAGCAGCCTACAGACAACAGGAGAGACCCAGTACTTC
many | NA | TRBJ1-3 | TRBV12-3/TRBV12-4 | CASSFSSGNTIYF | TGTGCCAGCAGTTTTAGCTCTGGAAACACCATATATTTT
NA | NA | TRBJ1-5 | TRBV5-1 | CASKNQPQHF | TGCGCCAGCAAGAATCAGCCCCAGCATTTT
many | TRBD1 | TRBJ1-1 | TRBV7-2 | CASLWRGTGNTEAFF | TGTGCCAGCTTATGGCGGGGGACAGGGAACACTGAAGCTTTCTTT
NA | NA | TRBJ1-6 | TRBV4-3 | CASSQERGSYNSPLHF | TGCGCCAGCAGCCAAGAAAGGGGCTCCTATAATTCACCCCTCCACTTT
many | TRBD1 | TRBJ1-1 | TRBV18 | CASSPGKGGSGNTEAFF | TGTGCCAGCTCACCCGGGAAAGGGGGCTCGGGGAACACTGAAGCTTTCTTT
many | NA | TRBJ1-2 | TRBV5-1 | CASSYSPLTYGYTF | TGCGCCAGCAGCTATTCGCCCCTCACCTATGGCTACACCTTC
many | NA | TRBJ1-5 | TRBV2 | CASSDEWNQPQHF | TGTGCCAGCAGTGATGAGTGGAACCAGCCCCAGCATTTT